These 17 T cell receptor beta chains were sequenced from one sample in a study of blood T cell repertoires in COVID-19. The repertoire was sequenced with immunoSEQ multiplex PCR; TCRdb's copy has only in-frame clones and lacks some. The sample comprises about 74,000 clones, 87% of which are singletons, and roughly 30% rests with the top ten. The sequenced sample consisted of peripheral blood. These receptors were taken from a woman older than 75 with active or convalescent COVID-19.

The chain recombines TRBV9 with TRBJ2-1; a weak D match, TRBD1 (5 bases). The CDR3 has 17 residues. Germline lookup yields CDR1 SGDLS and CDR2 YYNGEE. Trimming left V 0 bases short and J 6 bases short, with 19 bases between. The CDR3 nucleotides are TGTGCCAGCAGCGTAGGGGCGATAGCAGGGTCAGGCAATGAGCAGTTCTTC. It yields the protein CASSVGAIAGSGNEQFF.

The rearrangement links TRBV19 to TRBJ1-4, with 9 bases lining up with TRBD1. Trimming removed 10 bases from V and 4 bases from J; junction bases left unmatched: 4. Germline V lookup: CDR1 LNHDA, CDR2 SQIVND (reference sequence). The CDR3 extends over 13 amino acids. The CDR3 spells CAIRDRVNEKLFF. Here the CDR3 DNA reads TGTGCCATTCGGGACAGGGTTAATGAAAAACTGTTTTTT.

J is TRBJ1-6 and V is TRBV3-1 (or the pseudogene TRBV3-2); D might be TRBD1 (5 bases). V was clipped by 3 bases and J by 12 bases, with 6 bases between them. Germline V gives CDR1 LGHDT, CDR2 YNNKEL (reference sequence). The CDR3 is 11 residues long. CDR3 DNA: TGTGCCAGCAGCCATCAGGGACCCCTCCACTTT. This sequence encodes CASSHQGPLHF.

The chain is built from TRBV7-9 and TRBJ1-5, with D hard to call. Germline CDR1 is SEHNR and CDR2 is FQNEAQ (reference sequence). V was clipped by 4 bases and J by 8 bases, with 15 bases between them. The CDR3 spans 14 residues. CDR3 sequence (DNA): TGTGCCAGCAGCTCCGAGACTAAGACAAAGCCCCAGCATTTT. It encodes CASSSETKTKPQHF.

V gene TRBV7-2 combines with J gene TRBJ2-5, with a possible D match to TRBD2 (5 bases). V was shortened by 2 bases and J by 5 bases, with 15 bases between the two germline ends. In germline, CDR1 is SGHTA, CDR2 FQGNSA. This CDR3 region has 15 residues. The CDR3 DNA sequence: TGTGCCAGCAGCTTAAGTTGGCTAGCCGGGGAGACCCAGTACTTC. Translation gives CASSLSWLAGETQYF.

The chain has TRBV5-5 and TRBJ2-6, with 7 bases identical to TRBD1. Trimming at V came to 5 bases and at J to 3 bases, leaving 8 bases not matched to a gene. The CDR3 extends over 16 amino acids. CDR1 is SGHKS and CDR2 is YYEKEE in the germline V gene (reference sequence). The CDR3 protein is CASRVTGSSGANVLTF. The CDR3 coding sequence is TGTGCCAGCAGGGTGACAGGGTCTAGTGGGGCCAACGTCCTGACTTTC.

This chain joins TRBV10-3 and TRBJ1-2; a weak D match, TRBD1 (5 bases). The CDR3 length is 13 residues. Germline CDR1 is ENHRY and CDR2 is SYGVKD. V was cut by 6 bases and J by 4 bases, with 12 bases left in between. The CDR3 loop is CAIREGQLYGYTF. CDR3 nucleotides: TGTGCCATCAGGGAGGGGCAGCTCTATGGCTACACCTTC.

The CDR3 is CASRSGRGNTEAFF. CDR3 nucleotide sequence: TGTGCCAGCCGATCGGGGAGAGGGAACACTGAAGCTTTCTTT. V gene TRBV18 combines with J gene TRBJ1-1; no clear D. The V gene's germline CDR1 is KGHSH and CDR2 LQKENI. Trimming took off 8 bases at V and 1 base at J, with 14 bases between the two ends. The CDR3 is made up of 14 amino acids.

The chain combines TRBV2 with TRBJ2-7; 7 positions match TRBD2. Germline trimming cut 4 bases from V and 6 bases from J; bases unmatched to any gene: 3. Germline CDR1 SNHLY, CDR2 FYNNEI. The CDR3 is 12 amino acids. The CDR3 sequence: CASSGEGTEQYF. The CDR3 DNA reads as TGTGCCAGCAGTGGGGAGGGAACCGAGCAGTACTTC.

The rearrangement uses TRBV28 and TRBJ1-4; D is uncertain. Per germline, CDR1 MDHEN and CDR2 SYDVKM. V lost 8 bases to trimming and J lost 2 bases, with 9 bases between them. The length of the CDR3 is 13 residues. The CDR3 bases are TGTGCCAGCGTCCAGGATACTAATGAAAAACTGTTTTTT. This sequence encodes CASVQDTNEKLFF.

The CDR3 sequence is CASSLDQGDEQYF. The CDR3 coding sequence is TGTGCCAGCAGTTTGGATCAGGGGGACGAGCAGTACTTC. The chain couples TRBV12-3 or TRBV12-4 to TRBJ2-7, with TRBD1 identical over 7 bases. The CDR3 totals 13 residues. V shed 3 bases, J shed 5 bases, and the junction held 4 bases outside the gene matches.

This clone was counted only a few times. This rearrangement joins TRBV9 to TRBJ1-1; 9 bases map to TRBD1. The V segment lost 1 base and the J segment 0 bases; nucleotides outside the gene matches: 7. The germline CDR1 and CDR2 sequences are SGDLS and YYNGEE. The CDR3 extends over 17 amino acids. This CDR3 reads CASSVQNRGLMNTEAFF. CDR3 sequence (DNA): TGTGCCAGCAGCGTACAGAACAGGGGGCTCATGAACACTGAAGCTTTCTTT. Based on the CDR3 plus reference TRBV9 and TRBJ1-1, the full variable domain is DSGVTQTPKHLITATGQRVTLRCSPRSGDLSVYWYQQSLDQGLQFLIQYYNGEERAKGNILERFSAQQFPDLHSELNLSSLELGDSALYFCASSVQNRGLMNTEAFFGQGTRLTVV.

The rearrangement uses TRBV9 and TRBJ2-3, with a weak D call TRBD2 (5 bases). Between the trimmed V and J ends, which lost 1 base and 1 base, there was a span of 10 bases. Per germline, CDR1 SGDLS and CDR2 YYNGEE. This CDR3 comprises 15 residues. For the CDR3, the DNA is TGTGCCAGCAGCGTATTTTCGCGGGGCACAGATACGCAGTATTTT. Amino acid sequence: CASSVFSRGTDTQYF.

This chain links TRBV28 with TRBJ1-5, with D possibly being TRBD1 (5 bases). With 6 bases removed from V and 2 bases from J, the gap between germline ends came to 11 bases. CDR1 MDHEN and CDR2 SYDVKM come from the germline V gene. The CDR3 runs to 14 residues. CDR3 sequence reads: CASSLQVGNQPQHF. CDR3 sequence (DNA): TGTGCCAGCAGCTTACAGGTCGGCAATCAGCCCCAGCATTTT.

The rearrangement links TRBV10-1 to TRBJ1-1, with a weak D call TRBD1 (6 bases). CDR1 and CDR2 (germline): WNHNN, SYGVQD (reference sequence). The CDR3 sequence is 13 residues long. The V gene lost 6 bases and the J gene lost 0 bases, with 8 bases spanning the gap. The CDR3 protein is CASSGQMNTEAFF. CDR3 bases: TGCGCCAGCAGCGGACAGATGAACACTGAAGCTTTCTTT.

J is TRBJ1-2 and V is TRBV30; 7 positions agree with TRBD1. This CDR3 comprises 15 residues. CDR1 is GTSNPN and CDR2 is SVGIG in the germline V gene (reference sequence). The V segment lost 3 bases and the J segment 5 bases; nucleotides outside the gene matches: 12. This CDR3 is CAWSPGTARAYGYTF. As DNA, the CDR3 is TGTGCCTGGAGCCCTGGGACAGCTAGGGCTTATGGCTACACCTTC.

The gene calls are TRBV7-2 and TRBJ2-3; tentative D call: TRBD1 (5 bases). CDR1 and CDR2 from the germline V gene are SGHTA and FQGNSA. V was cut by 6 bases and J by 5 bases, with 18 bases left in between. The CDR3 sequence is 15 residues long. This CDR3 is CASRKAAGKGDTQYF. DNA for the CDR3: TGTGCCAGCAGGAAGGCGGCAGGGAAGGGAGATACGCAGTATTTT. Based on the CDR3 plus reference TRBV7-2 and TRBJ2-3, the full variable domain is GAGVSQSPSNKVTEKGKDVELRCDPISGHTALYWYRQSLGQGLEFLIYFQGNSAPDKSGLPSDRFSAERTGGSVSTLTIQRTQQEDSAVYLCASRKAAGKGDTQYFGPGTRLTVL.